This TCR beta chain came from a study of control samples from healthy donors and cancer patients. V gave up 4 bases and J gave up 1 base, with 13 bases separating them. The germline V gene encodes CDR1 SEHNR and CDR2 FQNEAQ (reference sequence). The CDR3 is 15 amino acids. TCRdb's copy holds only in-frame clones and misses some; the assay was immunoSEQ multiplex PCR. The repertoire holds 350,000 to 450,000 clones, with 75% to 95% as singletons. The sample comprised PBMCs. The TCR was taken from a man aged 40-49 years with head and neck cancer. V gene TRBV7-9 combines with J gene TRBJ1-1; TRBD1 might be the D (5 bases). CDR3 DNA: TGTGCCAGCAGCTCCTCCCGTGGGGGGAACACTGAAGCTTTCTTT. This gives the protein CASSSSRGGNTEAFF.